A single TCR beta chain is shown here with its context. This sample was included in a study of blood T cell repertoires in COVID-19. Study in general: The origin of the acute and convalescent COVID-19 samples was the United States, Italy and Spain. PBMCs, B-cell-depleted T cells, or T cells were the source of the cDNA or gDNA that made up the material.

The length of the CDR3 is 16 residues. Germline V gene data show CDR1 as LGHNA and CDR2 as YNFKEQ. Trimming shortened V by 1 base and J by 3 bases, and 12 bases separated the two germline ends. Some clones are missing from TCRdb's copy, which holds only in-frame ones; the method was immunoSEQ multiplex PCR. The table has fewer than 50,000 clones, approximately 85% seen once. Sequenced: peripheral blood. The chain links TRBV4-2 to TRBJ2-2, with D possibly TRBD2 on 6 matching bases. This clonotype was sampled from a woman aged 80 or older with acute or convalescent COVID-19. CDR3: CASSQVDSSDTGELFF. In DNA form, the CDR3 reads TGTGCCAGCAGCCAAGTGGATTCTAGCGACACCGGGGAGCTGTTTTTT.